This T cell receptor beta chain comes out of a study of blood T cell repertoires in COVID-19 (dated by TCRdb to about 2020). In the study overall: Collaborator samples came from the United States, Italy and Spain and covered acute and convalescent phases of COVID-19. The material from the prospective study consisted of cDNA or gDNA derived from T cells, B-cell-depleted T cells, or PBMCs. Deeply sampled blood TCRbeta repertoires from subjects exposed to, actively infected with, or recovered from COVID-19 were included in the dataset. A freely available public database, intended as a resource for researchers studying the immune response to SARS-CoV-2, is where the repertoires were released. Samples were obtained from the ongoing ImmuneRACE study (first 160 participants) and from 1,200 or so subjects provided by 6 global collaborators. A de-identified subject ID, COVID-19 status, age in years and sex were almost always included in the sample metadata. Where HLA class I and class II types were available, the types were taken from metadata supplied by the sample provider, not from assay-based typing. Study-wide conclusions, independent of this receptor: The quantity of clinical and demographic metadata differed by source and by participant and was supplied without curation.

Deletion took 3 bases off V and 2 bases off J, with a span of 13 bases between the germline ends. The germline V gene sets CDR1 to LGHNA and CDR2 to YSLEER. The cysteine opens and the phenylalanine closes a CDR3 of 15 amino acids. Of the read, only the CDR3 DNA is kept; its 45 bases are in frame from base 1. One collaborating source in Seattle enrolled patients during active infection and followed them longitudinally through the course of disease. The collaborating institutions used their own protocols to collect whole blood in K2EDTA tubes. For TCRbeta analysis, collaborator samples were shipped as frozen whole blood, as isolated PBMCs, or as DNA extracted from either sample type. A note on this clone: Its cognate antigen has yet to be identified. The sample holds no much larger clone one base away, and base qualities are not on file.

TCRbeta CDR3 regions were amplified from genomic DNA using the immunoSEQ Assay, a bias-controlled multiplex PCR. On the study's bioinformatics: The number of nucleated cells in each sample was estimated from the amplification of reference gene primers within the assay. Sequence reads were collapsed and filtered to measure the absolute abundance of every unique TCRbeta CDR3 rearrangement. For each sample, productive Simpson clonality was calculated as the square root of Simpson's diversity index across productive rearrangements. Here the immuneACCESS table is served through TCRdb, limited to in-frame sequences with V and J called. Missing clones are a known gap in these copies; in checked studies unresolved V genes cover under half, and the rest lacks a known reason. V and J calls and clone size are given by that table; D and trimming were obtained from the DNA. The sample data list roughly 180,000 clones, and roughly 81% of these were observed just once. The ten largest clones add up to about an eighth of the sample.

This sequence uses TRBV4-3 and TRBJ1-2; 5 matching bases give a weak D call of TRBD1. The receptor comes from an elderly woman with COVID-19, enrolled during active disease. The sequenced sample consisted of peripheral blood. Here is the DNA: TGCGCCAGCAGCCAGTCAGAGACAGAGAACTATGGCTACACCTTC. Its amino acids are CASSQSETENYGYTF.